This T cell receptor beta chain was captured by sequencing in a study of Graves' ophthalmopathy and Graves' hyperthyroidism. Amplification from RNA transcripts yielded the TCR beta CDR3 regions. The first-round RT-PCR employed HTBI primers together with the Qiagen OneStep RT-PCR kit. A multiplex PCR was then performed as the second round. TCRdb ran MiXCR on the multiplex PCR reads and lists one entry per CDR3 protein. The repertoire holds 350,000 to 450,000 distinct CDR3 sequences, with under 25% as singletons. This clonotype came up many times. Its target is not known. Overall study findings and caveats: The study's model predicted ophthalmopathy progression at around 70% sensitivity and around 75% specificity.

Germline V gene lookup returns CDR1 SNHLY and CDR2 FYNNEI. This CDR3 is 13 amino acids long. V shed 5 bases and J shed 1 base, with 8 bases lying between them. The evidence that diagnosis relied on was clinical symptoms, serum thyroxine, TRAb, thyroid ultrasound and orbital computed tomography. As the starting material, more than 8 ml of fresh peripheral blood yielded the PBMCs. This rearrangement joins TRBV2 to TRBJ1-1, with a possible D match to TRBD1 (5 bases). The source material was peripheral blood. This clonotype was obtained from a woman aged 18-30 years with stable Graves' hyperthyroidism. The DNA of the CDR3 is TGTGCCAGCAGTAAGGGGCGGAACACTGAAGCTTTCTTT. This sequence encodes CASSKGRNTEAFF. Together with reference TRBV2 and TRBJ1-1, the CDR3 gives the full variable domain: EPEVTQTPSHQVTQMGQEVILRCVPISNHLYFYWYRQILGQKVEFLVSFYNNEISEKSEIFDDQFSVERPDGSNFTLKIRSTKLEDSAMYFCASSKGRNTEAFFGQGTRLTVV.